The clone carrying this TCR beta chain has more than one count but fewer than ten. Its cognate antigen is unknown. The data stem from a study of graft-versus-host responses after intestinal transplantation. Generated by immunoSEQ multiplex PCR, the TCRdb table keeps only in-frame clones and is missing some. The sample contains roughly 81,000 clones, around 83% of which appear only once. Germline CDR1 reads SEHNR; CDR2 reads FQNEAQ (reference sequence). CDR3 size: 16 residues. J lost 8 bases, V lost 5 bases, and 15 bases had no gene match. V usage is TRBV7-9 and J usage is TRBJ2-1; 7 bases are a match to TRBD2. The clonotype comes from a human donor who received an intestinal transplant. Specimen: unstimulated CD4+ T cells sorted from spleen or lymph node cells, collected before intestinal transplant. CDR3 bases: TGTGCCAGCAGCCGCGGGACGGGAGGATGGGGGGATGAGCAGTTCTTC. Protein product: CASSRGTGGWGDEQFF.